These 10 T cell receptor beta chains share one sample of origin, sequenced in a study of graft-versus-host responses after intestinal transplantation. Data came from immunoSEQ multiplex PCR; TCRdb stores just in-frame clones and leaves some out. In the table there are about 89,000 clones, under 95% of which are singletons. The antigens these receptors bind are not known. The sample in question was unstimulated CD8+ T cells sorted from spleen or lymph node cells, obtained before intestinal transplant. These receptor sequences come from a human donor who received an intestinal transplant.

The V call is TRBV5-8, the J call TRBJ2-3, with 7 nucleotides matching TRBD2. This CDR3 region has 12 residues. Trimming cost V 10 bases and J 4 bases; bases outside gene matches: 6. Germline V gives CDR1 SGHTS, CDR2 YDEGEE. This CDR3 reads CAHGEGSDTQYF. In DNA, the CDR3 is TGTGCCCACGGGGAGGGATCAGATACGCAGTATTTT.

This clone was seen just once. The chain carries TRBV27 and TRBJ2-6; D gene uncertain. Looked up from germline, CDR1 is MNHEY and CDR2 is SMNVEV (reference sequence). Trimming pared 3 bases from V and 1 base from J, leaving 7 bases between. The CDR3 runs 15 residues. CDR3 sequence reads: CASSFQESGANVLTF. The CDR3 nucleotides are TGTGCCAGCAGTTTTCAAGAGTCTGGGGCCAACGTCCTGACTTTC.

The chain combines TRBV19 with TRBJ2-2, with D unclear. CDR3 length: 14 residues. Germline V gives CDR1 LNHDA, CDR2 SQIVND (reference sequence). V shed 1 base and J shed 4 bases, with 7 bases lying between them. The CDR3 protein is CASSIVAGTGELFF. DNA of the CDR3: TGTGCCAGTAGTATAGTCGCAGGCACCGGGGAGCTGTTTTTT.

The chain employs TRBV7-2 and TRBJ2-1, with D unclear. Trimming left V 3 bases short and J 0 bases short, with 9 bases between. Per the germline V gene, CDR1 is SGHTA and CDR2 is FQGNSA. The CDR3 is made up of 15 amino acids. As DNA, the CDR3 is TGTGCCAGCAGCTTTTCCCTCAGCTCCTACAATGAGCAGTTCTTC. Its protein is CASSFSLSSYNEQFF.

The rearrangement joins TRBV7-8 to TRBJ2-3, with TRBD2 matching over 7 bases. J gave up 1 base and V 5 bases, and 15 bases lay outside the gene matches. This CDR3 spans 18 amino acids. Germline assignment: CDR1 SGHVS and CDR2 FQNEAQ. Written as DNA, the CDR3 is TGTGCCAGCAGCCCTAGGGGAGGGGAACTGTCGGGCACAGATACGCAGTATTTT. Protein sequence: CASSPRGGELSGTDTQYF. Variable domain in full (rest from reference TRBV7-8 and TRBJ2-3): GAGVSQSPRYKVAKRGQDVALRCDPISGHVSLFWYQQALGQGPEFLTYFQNEAQLDKSGLPSDRFFAERPEGSVSTLKIQRTQQEDSAVYLCASSPRGGELSGTDTQYFGPGTRLTVL.

This clone came up once. The chain carries TRBV11-2 and TRBJ1-1, with no clear D. V was cut by 4 bases and J by 2 bases, with 8 bases left in between. The germline V gene has CDR1 SGHAT and CDR2 FQNNGV. This CDR3 region has 13 residues. The CDR3 DNA reads TGTGCCAGCAGCTCCGAGATAAACACTGAAGCTTTCTTT. Translated, it gives CASSSEINTEAFF.

V and J are TRBV29-1 and TRBJ2-7; D may be TRBD1 (7 bases). CDR3 length: 15 residues. Germline-derived CDR1 and CDR2 are SQVTM and ANQGSEA. The ends were cut back, 4 bases at V and 2 bases at J, with 18 bases in the middle. CDR3 in DNA: TGCAGCGTTGGGGGGGACAGCCCCTATCCCTACGAGCAGTACTTC. Encoded protein: CSVGGDSPYPYEQYF.

The CDR3 coding sequence is TGTGCCAGCAGCTTGGTTACGAGCGGGGAAATGGACTATGGCTACACCTTC. Protein product: CASSLVTSGEMDYGYTF. This sequence joins TRBV7-9 and TRBJ1-2, with D hard to call. V shed 3 bases and J shed 3 bases, with 20 bases lying between them. The length of the CDR3 is 17 residues. Germline CDR1 SEHNR, CDR2 FQNEAQ (reference sequence). The variable domain in full, completed from reference TRBV7-9 and TRBJ1-2, reads DTGVSQNPRHKITKRGQNVTFRCDPISEHNRLYWYRQTLGQGPEFLTYFQNEAQLEKSRLLSDRFSAERPKGSFSTLEIQRTEQGDSAMYLCASSLVTSGEMDYGYTFGSGTRLTVV.

The J gene is TRBJ1-3, the V gene TRBV28; unclear D gene. CDR3 length: 16 residues. V lost 2 bases to trimming and J lost 0 bases, with 11 bases between them. Germline CDR1 is MDHEN and CDR2 is SYDVKM. The CDR3 sequence is CASSLPLPSSGNTIYF. In DNA, the CDR3 is TGTGCCAGCAGTTTACCTCTTCCCAGCTCTGGAAACACCATATATTTT.

About this clone: The same CDR3 can be traced to other DNA sequences in this sample. This chain links TRBV5-6 with TRBJ1-1, with D unresolved. Germline V gives CDR1 SGHDT, CDR2 YYEEEE. The CDR3 covers 11 residues. Trimming took off 2 bases at V and 5 bases at J, with 4 bases between the two ends. CDR3 nucleotide sequence: TGTGCCAGCAGCTTCGGGACTGAAGCTTTCTTT. It yields the protein CASSFGTEAFF.